What follows are 27 T cell receptor beta chains derived from one specimen sequenced in a study of CD8 T cells in ankylosing spondylitis. TCRdb re-derived calls from the 5' RACE reads in MiXCR, one entry per CDR3 protein. The sample carries 50,000 or so distinct CDR3 sequences, roughly 7.4% recorded once. Sequencing was performed on blood, either unsorted or a sorted T cell fraction (not recorded which). All receptors come from a female donor with ankylosing spondylitis or in good health (not recorded which).

This clonotype was observed at least ten times. The V call is TRBV5-1, the J call TRBJ1-3, with D perhaps matching TRBD1 (6 bases). The CDR3 covers 14 residues. Trimming removed 3 bases at V and 4 bases at J, with 11 bases between. Germline CDR1 is SGHRS and CDR2 is YFSETQ. This CDR3 is CASSWDTQGNTIYF. CDR3 coding DNA: TGCGCCAGCAGCTGGGACACCCAAGGAAACACCATATATTTT.

This clonotype occurred many times. The V gene is TRBV7-8, the J gene TRBJ2-3; D gene unclear. The V gene's germline CDR1 is SGHVS and CDR2 FQNEAQ. This CDR3 comprises 16 residues. V was cut by 1 base and J by 3 bases, with 14 bases left in between. The CDR3 is CASSLELPGSTDTQYF. The CDR3, as DNA: TGTGCCAGCAGCTTAGAGTTACCGGGCTCAACAGATACGCAGTATTTT.

A few counts support this clonotype. The CDR3 DNA reads as TGTGCCAGCAGTCCTAGACAGGGCGTGAACACTGAAGCTTTCTTT. Translated, it gives CASSPRQGVNTEAFF. This sequence joins TRBV28 and TRBJ1-1; 7 bases fit TRBD1. The germline V gene has CDR1 MDHEN and CDR2 SYDVKM. The CDR3 runs to 15 residues. The J segment lost 0 bases and the V segment lost 5 bases, leaving 6 bases of the junction unmatched.

This clonotype was picked up many times. The genes are TRBV6-2 or TRBV6-3 and TRBJ2-1, with TRBD2 matching 10 bases. V trimming: 7 bases; J trimming: 3 bases; junction bases outside the gene matches: 9. The CDR3 is 16 residues long. The germline gives CDR1 MNHEY, CDR2 SVGEGT. The CDR3 loop reads CASIQASGGLYNEQFF. CDR3 coding DNA: TGTGCCAGCATACAGGCTAGCGGGGGCCTCTACAATGAGCAGTTCTTC.

This clonotype was recorded many times. The V gene is TRBV29-1, the J gene TRBJ2-1; 9 bases are shared with TRBD2. This CDR3 contains 16 residues. Germline values: CDR1 SQVTM, CDR2 ANQGSEA. V gave up 0 bases and J gave up 6 bases; unmatched junction bases: 9. CDR3 DNA: TGCAGCGTTGAAGATCTTCTTGGGACTAGCAGCAATGAGCAGTTCTTC. This translates into CSVEDLLGTSSNEQFF.

This clonotype was detected many times. The chain combines TRBV5-1 with TRBJ2-1; D gene ambiguous. The germline V and J ends were trimmed by 2 bases and 0 bases, with 18 bases remaining between them. Germline CDR1 is SGHRS and CDR2 is YFSETQ. The CDR3 is 18 amino acids. DNA of the CDR3: TGCGCCAGCAGCTTCAGGCCGACAACCATGAGCTCCTACAATGAGCAGTTCTTC. It yields the protein CASSFRPTTMSSYNEQFF.

This clonotype appeared many times. V is TRBV20-1 and J is TRBJ2-1; tentative D call: TRBD2 (7 bases). CDR1 is DFQATT and CDR2 is SNEGSKA in the germline V gene (reference sequence). Trimming removed 1 base from V and 3 bases from J, with 10 bases in between. The CDR3 spans 14 residues. CDR3 in DNA: TGCAGTGCTAGAGGGGGGGGCCACTACAATGAGCAGTTCTTC. Translated, it gives CSARGGGHYNEQFF.

In this sample, this clonotype turned up many times. This rearrangement joins TRBV5-1 to TRBJ1-1; D is possibly TRBD1 (6 bases). The CDR3 length is 17 residues. The germline V and J ends were trimmed by 2 bases and 4 bases, with 21 bases remaining between them. Germline V gene data show CDR1 as SGHRS and CDR2 as YFSETQ. The CDR3 DNA follows: TGCGCCAGCAGCTTTTATGCCCCCCACAGGGACGGCACTGAAGCTTTCTTT. Protein product: CASSFYAPHRDGTEAFF. Looking up the rest from reference TRBV5-1 and TRBJ1-1 gives the full variable domain: KAGVTQTPRYLIKTRGQQVTLSCSPISGHRSVSWYQQTPGQGLQFLFEYFSETQRNKGNFPGRFSGRQFSNSRSEMNVSTLELGDSALYLCASSFYAPHRDGTEAFFGQGTRLTVV.

This clonotype was observed many times. CDR3 region: CASSYSAVNYGYTF. The CDR3 nucleotides are TGTGCCAGCAGTTACTCGGCCGTTAACTATGGCTACACCTTC. The genes are TRBV6-5 and TRBJ1-2; unclear D gene. The CDR3 consists of 14 residues. V lost 0 bases and J 1 base, leaving 6 bases between the germline ends. Per the germline V gene, CDR1 is MNHEY and CDR2 is SVGAGI.

Concerning this clonotype itself: The junction departs from the called germline gene at one end, perhaps through a read error. CDR3 protein: CCASPLPTGRAGNTIYF. The CDR3 DNA reads as TGCTGTGCTAGCCCCCTCCCGACAGGGCGGGCTGGAAACACCATATATTTT. This chain links TRBV20-1 with TRBJ1-3; 7 nucleotides align to TRBD1. Looked up from germline, CDR1 is DFQATT and CDR2 is SNEGSKA (reference sequence). CDR3 length: 17 residues.

This clonotype was seen at least ten times. In DNA, the CDR3 is TGCAGTGCTAGGAAAGCGGGGGGGGGCACCGGGGAGCTGTTTTTT. Protein product: CSARKAGGGTGELFF. J is TRBJ2-2 and V is TRBV20-1, with 10 bases that match TRBD2. This CDR3 has 15 residues. Germline lookup yields CDR1 DFQATT and CDR2 SNEGSKA (reference sequence). J lost 4 bases, V lost 3 bases, and 5 bases had no gene match.

This sequence joins TRBV14 and TRBJ1-2, with a possible D match to TRBD1 (5 bases). This CDR3 contains 15 residues. V shed 4 bases and J shed 2 bases, with 14 bases lying between them. The germline V gene has CDR1 SGHDN and CDR2 FVKESK. The DNA for the CDR3 is TGTGCCAGCAGCCTCTGGGGGAGATCAAACTATGGCTACACCTTC. As protein: CASSLWGRSNYGYTF.

The chain combines TRBV18 with TRBJ2-3; TRBD2 aligns across 8 bases. Looked up from germline, CDR1 is KGHSH and CDR2 is LQKENI. V was pared by 1 base and J by 3 bases, with 3 bases of the junction left unmatched. The CDR3 runs 15 residues. CDR3 residues: CASSPLRGGTDTQYF. The CDR3 region has the DNA TGTGCCAGCTCACCACTACGGGGGGGAACAGATACGCAGTATTTT.

In its sample, this clonotype was seen many times. The gene calls are TRBV4-3 and TRBJ2-7; D unresolved. V shed 0 bases and J shed 7 bases, with 10 bases lying between them. Per the germline V gene, CDR1 is LGHNA and CDR2 is YSLEER. This CDR3 contains 13 residues. The chain's CDR3 is CASSQDRRREQYF. The CDR3 DNA reads TGCGCCAGCAGCCAAGATCGTCGCCGGGAGCAGTACTTC.

This clonotype was found many times. The V gene is TRBV12-3 or TRBV12-4, the J gene TRBJ1-1; D is uncertain. V was trimmed by 2 bases and J by 8 bases, leaving 9 bases between them. The CDR3 runs to 12 residues. The CDR3 loop is CASSLRVAEAFF. For the CDR3, the DNA is TGTGCCAGCAGTTTACGGGTTGCCGAAGCTTTCTTT.

This clonotype was detected many times. J is TRBJ2-2 and V is TRBV6-1; D gene ambiguous. The CDR3 has 13 amino acids. CDR1 and CDR2 from the germline V gene are MNHNS and SASEGT. V shed 6 bases and J shed 10 bases, with 15 bases lying between them. CDR3 loop: CASRPRPFAELFF. CDR3 bases: TGTGCCAGCAGGCCGAGGCCCTTCGCGGAGCTGTTTTTT.

This clonotype was counted ten times or more. DNA for the CDR3: TGCGCCAGCAGCTTGGTTACCGGGACTCAAAGGGCAGATACGCAGTATTTT. It encodes CASSLVTGTQRADTQYF. The rearrangement joins TRBV5-1 to TRBJ2-3, with TRBD2 as a possible D gene (6 bases). Germline V CDR1 and CDR2: SGHRS, YFSETQ. The CDR3 contains 17 residues. Trimming left V 0 bases short and J 4 bases short, with 18 bases between. Drawing the rest from reference TRBV5-1 and TRBJ2-3, the complete variable domain is KAGVTQTPRYLIKTRGQQVTLSCSPISGHRSVSWYQQTPGQGLQFLFEYFSETQRNKGNFPGRFSGRQFSNSRSEMNVSTLELGDSALYLCASSLVTGTQRADTQYFGPGTRLTVL.

This clonotype was observed at least ten times. The chain recombines TRBV20-1 with TRBJ1-4, with D possibly TRBD1 on 5 matching bases. Deletions cut 3 bases from V and 5 bases from J, with 16 bases between. This CDR3 contains 15 residues. Germline-derived CDR1 and CDR2 are DFQATT and SNEGSKA (reference sequence). CDR3 in amino acids: CSASSFRTKNEKLFF. CDR3 DNA: TGCAGTGCTAGCTCCTTCCGGACAAAGAATGAAAAACTGTTTTTT.

There are many counts of this clonotype. The chain joins TRBV29-1 to TRBJ1-2, with a weak D call TRBD1 (6 bases). The germline gives CDR1 SQVTM, CDR2 ANQGSEA. The length of the CDR3 is 14 residues. The V end lost 7 bases, the J end lost 6 bases, and 21 bases lay between the germline ends. The CDR3 loop is CSAIEGGGYDGYTF. The CDR3 DNA follows: TGCAGCGCCATCGAGGGGGGGGGGTATGATGGCTACACCTTC.

This clonotype was picked up many times. V and J are TRBV5-1 and TRBJ2-5; D may be TRBD2 (5 bases). Trimming pared 3 bases from V and 5 bases from J, leaving 8 bases between. The CDR3 totals 12 residues. Germline CDR1 SGHRS, CDR2 YFSETQ. For the CDR3, the DNA is TGCGCCAGCAGCTCCGGGATGGAGACCCAGTACTTC. The encoded protein is CASSSGMETQYF.

This clonotype occurred many times. The chain links TRBV3-1 to TRBJ2-7; D is perhaps TRBD2 (6 bases). This CDR3 spans 15 amino acids. Germline CDR1 reads LGHDT; CDR2 reads YNNKEL (reference sequence). The V gene lost 8 bases and the J gene lost 0 bases, with 17 bases spanning the gap. CDR3 coding DNA: TGTGCCAGCGGAGGGCAGGGAACGGGCTCCTACGAGCAGTACTTC. It yields the protein CASGGQGTGSYEQYF.

This clonotype was picked up many times. The chain has TRBV7-9 and TRBJ2-1, with 7 bases fitting TRBD1. Germline V gives CDR1 SEHNR, CDR2 FQNEAQ (reference sequence). CDR3 size: 15 residues. The V and J ends lost 5 bases and 7 bases, in that order; junction bases with no gene match: 11. In DNA, the CDR3 is TGTGCCAGCAGCGAAACTTTGACAGGGAAAAATGAGCAGTTCTTC. Translating gives CASSETLTGKNEQFF.

This clonotype was seen many times. The V and J genes are TRBV15 and TRBJ1-1; D remains ambiguous. V was pared by 2 bases and J by 0 bases, with 7 bases between. Per the germline V gene, CDR1 is LNHNV and CDR2 is YYDKDF (reference sequence). CDR3 length: 14 residues. The CDR3 here is CATSRSRLNTEAFF. The CDR3 nucleotides read TGTGCCACCAGCAGATCAAGATTGAACACTGAAGCTTTCTTT. Supplemented by reference TRBV15 and TRBJ1-1, the full variable domain reads DAMVIQNPRYQVTQFGKPVTLSCSQTLNHNVMYWYQQKSSQAPKLLFHYYDKDFNNEADTPDNFQSRRPNTSFCFLDIRSPGLGDTAMYLCATSRSRLNTEAFFGQGTRLTVV.

This chain links TRBV5-1 with TRBJ2-3, with D possibly matching TRBD1 (6 bases). Trimming took 5 bases from V and 3 from J, leaving 13 bases between them. Germline CDR1 SGHRS, CDR2 YFSETQ. The CDR3 is made up of 14 amino acids. CDR3 nucleotide sequence: TGCGCCAGCAGGTACAGGGCAGGAACAGATACGCAGTATTTT. Translating gives CASRYRAGTDTQYF.

This clonotype was seen repeatedly, ten times or more. This chain connects TRBV10-3 to TRBJ2-2, with 9 bases aligning to TRBD2. V shed 7 bases, J shed 3 bases, and the junction held 6 bases outside the gene matches. Germline assignment: CDR1 ENHRY and CDR2 SYGVKD. The CDR3 has 15 amino acids. The CDR3 nucleotides read TGTGCCATCAAAGCGGGGGGCTTGGACACCGGGGAGCTGTTTTTT. It is translated as CAIKAGGLDTGELFF.

This clonotype was observed at least ten times. The V and J genes are TRBV10-3 and TRBJ2-6; 8 bases line up with TRBD1. Germline CDR1 reads ENHRY; CDR2 reads SYGVKD. There are 17 residues in the CDR3. Unmatched junction bases numbered 5, after V lost 4 bases and J lost 0 bases. The CDR3 nucleotides read TGTGCCATCAGTGGGACAGGGTCCCCCTCTGGGGCCAACGTCCTGACTTTC. Translation: CAISGTGSPSGANVLTF.

This clonotype has a count of ten or more. The rearrangement uses TRBV6-6 and TRBJ2-3; D not certain. There are 12 residues in the CDR3. Per the germline V gene, CDR1 is MNHNY and CDR2 is SVGAGI (reference sequence). V dropped 9 bases and J dropped 6 bases, with 13 bases sitting between them. For the CDR3, the DNA is TGTGCCAGTGGTAGTAGTTGGGATACGCAGTATTTT. Translated, it gives CASGSSWDTQYF.